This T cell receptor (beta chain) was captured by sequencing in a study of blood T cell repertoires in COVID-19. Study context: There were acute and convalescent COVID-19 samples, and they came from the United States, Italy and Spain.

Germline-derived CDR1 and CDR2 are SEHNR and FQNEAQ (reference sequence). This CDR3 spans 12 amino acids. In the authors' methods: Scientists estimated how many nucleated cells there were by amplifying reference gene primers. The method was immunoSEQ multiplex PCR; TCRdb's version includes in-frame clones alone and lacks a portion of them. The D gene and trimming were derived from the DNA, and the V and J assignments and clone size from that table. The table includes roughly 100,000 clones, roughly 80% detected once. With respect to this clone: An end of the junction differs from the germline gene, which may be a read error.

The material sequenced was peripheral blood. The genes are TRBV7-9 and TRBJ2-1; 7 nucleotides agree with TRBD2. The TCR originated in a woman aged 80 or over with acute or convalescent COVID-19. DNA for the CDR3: TGTGCCAGCACCTTAACTTGGGGGGGGCAGTTCTTC. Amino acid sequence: CASTLTWGGQFF.